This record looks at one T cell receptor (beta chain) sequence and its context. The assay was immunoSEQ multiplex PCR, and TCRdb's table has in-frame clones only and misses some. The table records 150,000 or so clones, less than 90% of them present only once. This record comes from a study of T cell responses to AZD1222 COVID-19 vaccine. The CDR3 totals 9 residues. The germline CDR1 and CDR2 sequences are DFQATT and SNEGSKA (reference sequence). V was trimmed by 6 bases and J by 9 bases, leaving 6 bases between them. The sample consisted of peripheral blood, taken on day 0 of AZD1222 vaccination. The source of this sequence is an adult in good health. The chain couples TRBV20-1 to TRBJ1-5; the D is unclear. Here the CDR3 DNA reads TGCAGTGCCGGAGGGCCCCAGCATTTT. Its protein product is CSAGGPQHF.